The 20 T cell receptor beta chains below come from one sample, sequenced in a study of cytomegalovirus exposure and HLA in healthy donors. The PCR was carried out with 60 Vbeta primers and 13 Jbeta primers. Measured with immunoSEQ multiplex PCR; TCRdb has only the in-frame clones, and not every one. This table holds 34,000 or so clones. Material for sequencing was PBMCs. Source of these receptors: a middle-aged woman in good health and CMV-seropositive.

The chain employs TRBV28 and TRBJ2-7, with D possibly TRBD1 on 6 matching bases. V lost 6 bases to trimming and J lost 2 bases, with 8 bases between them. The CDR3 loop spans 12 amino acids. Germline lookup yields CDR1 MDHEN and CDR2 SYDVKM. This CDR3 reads CASRRGTYEQYF. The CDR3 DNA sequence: TGTGCCAGCAGAAGGGGGACCTACGAGCAGTACTTC.

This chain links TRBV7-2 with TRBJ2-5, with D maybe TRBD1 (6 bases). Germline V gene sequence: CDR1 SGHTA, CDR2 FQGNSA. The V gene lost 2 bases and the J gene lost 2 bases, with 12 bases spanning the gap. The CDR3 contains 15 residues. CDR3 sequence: CASSLPGQPQETQYF. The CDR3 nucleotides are TGTGCCAGCAGCTTACCCGGACAGCCTCAAGAGACCCAGTACTTC.

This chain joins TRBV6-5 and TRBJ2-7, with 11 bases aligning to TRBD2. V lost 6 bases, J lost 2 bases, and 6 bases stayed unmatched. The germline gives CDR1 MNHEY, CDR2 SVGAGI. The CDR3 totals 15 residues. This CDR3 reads CASRTSGGHAYEQYF. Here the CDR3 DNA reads TGTGCCAGCAGAACTAGCGGGGGCCATGCCTACGAGCAGTACTTC.

In DNA, the CDR3 is TGTGCCAGCAGCTTAGGGCAGGGGGAGTCTGAAGCTTTCTTT. Protein sequence: CASSLGQGESEAFF. This rearrangement joins TRBV7-6 to TRBJ1-1, with TRBD1 matching over 7 bases. The CDR3 has 14 amino acids. Germline V gene sequence: CDR1 SGHVS, CDR2 FNYEAQ. The V and J ends lost 1 base and 6 bases, in that order; junction bases with no gene match: 5.

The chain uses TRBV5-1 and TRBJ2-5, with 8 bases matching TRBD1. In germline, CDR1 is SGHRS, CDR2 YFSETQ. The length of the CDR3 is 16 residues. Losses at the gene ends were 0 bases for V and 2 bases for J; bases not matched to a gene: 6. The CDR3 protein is CASSLGRGQAQETQYF. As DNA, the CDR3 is TGCGCCAGCAGCTTGGGAAGGGGACAGGCACAAGAGACCCAGTACTTC.

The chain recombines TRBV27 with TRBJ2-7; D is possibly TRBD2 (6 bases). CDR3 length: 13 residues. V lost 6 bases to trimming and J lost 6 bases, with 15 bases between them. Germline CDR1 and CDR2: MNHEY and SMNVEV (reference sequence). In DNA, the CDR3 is TGTGCCAGCAGCAAAATTCCCGGGGGCGAGCAGTACTTC. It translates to CASSKIPGGEQYF.

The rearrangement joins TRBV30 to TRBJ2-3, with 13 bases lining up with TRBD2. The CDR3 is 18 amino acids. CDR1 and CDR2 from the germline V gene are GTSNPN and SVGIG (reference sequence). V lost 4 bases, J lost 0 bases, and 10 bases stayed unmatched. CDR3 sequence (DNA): TGTGCCTGGACGGGACTAGCGGGACCACCCGGTAGCACAGATACGCAGTATTTT. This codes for CAWTGLAGPPGSTDTQYF.

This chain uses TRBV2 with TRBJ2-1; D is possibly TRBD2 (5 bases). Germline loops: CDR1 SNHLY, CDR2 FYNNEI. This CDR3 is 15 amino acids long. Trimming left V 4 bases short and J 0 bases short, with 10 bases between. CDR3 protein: CASSASTGSYNEQFF. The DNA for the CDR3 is TGTGCCAGCAGTGCTAGCACCGGCTCCTACAATGAGCAGTTCTTC.

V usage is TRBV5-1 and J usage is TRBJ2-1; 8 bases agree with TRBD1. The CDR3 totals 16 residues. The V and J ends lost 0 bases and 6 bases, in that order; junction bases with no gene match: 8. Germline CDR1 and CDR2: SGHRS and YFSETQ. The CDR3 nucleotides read TGCGCCAGCAGCTTGGTAAGGACAGGGTCCGGCAATGAGCAGTTCTTC. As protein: CASSLVRTGSGNEQFF.

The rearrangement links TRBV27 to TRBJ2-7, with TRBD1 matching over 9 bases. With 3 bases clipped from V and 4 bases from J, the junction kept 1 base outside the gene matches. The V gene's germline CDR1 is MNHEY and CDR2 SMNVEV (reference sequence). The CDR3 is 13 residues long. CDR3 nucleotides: TGTGCCAGCAGTTTGGGGACAGGGTACGAGCAGTACTTC. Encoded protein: CASSLGTGYEQYF.

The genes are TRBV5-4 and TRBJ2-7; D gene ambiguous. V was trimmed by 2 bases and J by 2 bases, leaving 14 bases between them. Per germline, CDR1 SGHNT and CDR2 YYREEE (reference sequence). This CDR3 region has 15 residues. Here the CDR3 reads CASSFEEGSTYEQYF. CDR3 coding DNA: TGTGCCAGCAGCTTCGAGGAAGGCTCTACCTACGAGCAGTACTTC.

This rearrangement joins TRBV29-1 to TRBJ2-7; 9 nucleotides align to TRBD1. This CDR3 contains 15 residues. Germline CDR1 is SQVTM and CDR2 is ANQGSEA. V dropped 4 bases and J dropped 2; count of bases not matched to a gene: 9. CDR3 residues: CSVGGSGQGAYEQYF. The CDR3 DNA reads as TGCAGCGTTGGAGGTTCGGGACAGGGAGCCTACGAGCAGTACTTC.

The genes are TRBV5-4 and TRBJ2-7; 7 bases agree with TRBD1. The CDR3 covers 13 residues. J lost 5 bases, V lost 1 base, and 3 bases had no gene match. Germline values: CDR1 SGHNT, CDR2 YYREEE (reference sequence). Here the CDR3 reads CASSLWQGDEQYF. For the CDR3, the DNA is TGTGCCAGCAGCTTGTGGCAGGGGGACGAGCAGTACTTC.

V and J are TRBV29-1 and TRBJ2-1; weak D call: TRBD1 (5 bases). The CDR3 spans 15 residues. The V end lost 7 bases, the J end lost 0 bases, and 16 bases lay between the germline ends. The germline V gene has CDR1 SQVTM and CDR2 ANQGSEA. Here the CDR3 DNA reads TGCAGCGGGGGCCGATGGCAAAGCTCCTACAATGAGCAGTTCTTC. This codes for CSGGRWQSSYNEQFF.

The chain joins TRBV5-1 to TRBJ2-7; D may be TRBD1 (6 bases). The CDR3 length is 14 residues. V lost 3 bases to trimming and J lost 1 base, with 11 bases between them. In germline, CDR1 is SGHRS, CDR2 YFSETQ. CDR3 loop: CASSSLGHSYEQYF. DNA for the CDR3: TGCGCCAGCAGCTCCCTGGGACATTCCTACGAGCAGTACTTC. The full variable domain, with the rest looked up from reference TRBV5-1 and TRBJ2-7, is KAGVTQTPRYLIKTRGQQVTLSCSPISGHRSVSWYQQTPGQGLQFLFEYFSETQRNKGNFPGRFSGRQFSNSRSEMNVSTLELGDSALYLCASSSLGHSYEQYFGPGTRLTVT.

CDR3 DNA: TGCGCCAGCAGCCAGGTGGATATGGGACAGGTATCCGGTCCCCTCCACTTT. This translates into CASSQVDMGQVSGPLHF. The rearrangement uses TRBV4-1 and TRBJ1-6; 8 bases are shared with TRBD1. In germline, CDR1 is MGHRA, CDR2 YSYEKL. Germline trimming cut 3 bases from V and 13 bases from J; bases unmatched to any gene: 17. This CDR3 has 17 residues.

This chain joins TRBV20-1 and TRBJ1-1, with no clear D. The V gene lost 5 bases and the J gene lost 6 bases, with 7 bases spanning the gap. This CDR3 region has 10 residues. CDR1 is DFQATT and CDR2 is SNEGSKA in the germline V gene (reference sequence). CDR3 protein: CSAGRAEAFF. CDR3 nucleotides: TGCAGTGCTGGGCGGGCTGAAGCTTTCTTT.

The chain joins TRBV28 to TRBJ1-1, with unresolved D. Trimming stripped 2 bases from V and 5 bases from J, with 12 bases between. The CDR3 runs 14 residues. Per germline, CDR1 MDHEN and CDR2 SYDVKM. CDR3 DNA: TGTGCCAGCAGTTTAAACCGTCGAGGGACTGAAGCTTTCTTT. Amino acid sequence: CASSLNRRGTEAFF.

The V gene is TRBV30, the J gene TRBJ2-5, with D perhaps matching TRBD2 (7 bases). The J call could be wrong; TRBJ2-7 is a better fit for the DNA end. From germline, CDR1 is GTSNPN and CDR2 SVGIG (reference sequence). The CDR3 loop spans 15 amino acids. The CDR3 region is CAWSHPGGAFYEQYF. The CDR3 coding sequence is TGTGCCTGGAGCCACCCGGGGGGCGCTTTTTACGAGCAGTACTTC.

In DNA form, the CDR3 reads TGCGCCAGCAGCCGCAATGAGGGCGAGCAGTACTTC. This encodes CASSRNEGEQYF. The chain uses TRBV5-1 and TRBJ2-7; D possibly corresponds to TRBD2 (5 bases). V was cut by 4 bases and J by 6 bases, with 11 bases left in between. The CDR3 runs 12 residues. Germline CDR1 SGHRS, CDR2 YFSETQ.